The 7 T cell receptor beta chains below all came from one sample that was sequenced in a study of CD8+CD57+ T cells in acquired aplastic anemia. Patients picked for sequencing had shown CD8+CD57+ cell expansion detected by flow cytometry. The use of genomic DNA as template underpinned the TCR beta VDJ and CDR3 profiling. TCRdb independently ran MiXCR on the reads; one entry per CDR3 protein. The repertoire holds under 350,000 distinct CDR3 sequences, with 45% to 65% as singletons. The specimen was sorted CD4+, CD8+, or CD8+CD57+ T cells (not recorded which) from PBMCs. Receptors originate from a human donor with aplastic anemia.

The CDR3 coding sequence is TGCAGTGCTAGTTTTTTGGGCGGGGGGGTTGGTGAGACCCAGTACTTC. Protein sequence: CSASFLGGGVGETQYF. The rearrangement joins TRBV20-1 to TRBJ2-5; 9 nucleotides align to TRBD2. Germline V gives CDR1 DFQATT, CDR2 SNEGSKA (reference sequence). The CDR3 loop spans 16 amino acids. J lost 5 bases, V lost 3 bases, and 13 bases had no gene match.

The chain employs TRBV10-3 and TRBJ2-3; maybe TRBD2 (6 bases). Germline V gene data show CDR1 as ENHRY and CDR2 as SYGVKD. The ends were cut back, 10 bases at V and 9 bases at J, with 17 bases in the middle. The CDR3 sequence is 12 residues long. Here the CDR3 reads CATETSLSTQYF. CDR3 nucleotides: TGTGCCACGGAGACTAGTTTGTCGACGCAGTATTTT.

This clonotype was counted between two and nine times. The chain recombines TRBV2 with TRBJ2-3; 7 bases are a match to TRBD1. The CDR3 is 14 residues long. J gave up 1 base and V 8 bases, and 6 bases lay outside the gene matches. Per germline, CDR1 SNHLY and CDR2 FYNNEI. The CDR3, as DNA: TGTGCCAGCGTACGAGGACAGGGCACAGATACGCAGTATTTT. Residues: CASVRGQGTDTQYF. The full variable domain, with the rest looked up from reference TRBV2 and TRBJ2-3, is EPEVTQTPSHQVTQMGQEVILRCVPISNHLYFYWYRQILGQKVEFLVSFYNNEISEKSEIFDDQFSVERPDGSNFTLKIRSTKLEDSAMYFCASVRGQGTDTQYFGPGTRLTVL.

Here the CDR3 reads CASSSTSASSYEQYF. CDR3 nucleotides: TGTGCCAGCAGCTCTACTAGCGCGAGCTCCTACGAGCAGTACTTC. The V call is TRBV7-2, the J call TRBJ2-7, with 7 bases fitting TRBD2. From germline, CDR1 is SGHTA and CDR2 FQGNSA. Germline trimming cut 4 bases from V and 0 bases from J; bases unmatched to any gene: 6. This CDR3 has 15 residues.

V gene TRBV9 combines with J gene TRBJ1-2, with D perhaps TRBD1 (5 bases). The ends were cut back, 3 bases at V and 7 bases at J, with 22 bases in the middle. The CDR3 loop spans 16 amino acids. The germline V gene encodes CDR1 SGDLS and CDR2 YYNGEE. DNA for the CDR3: TGTGCCAGCAGCGCCGTCTCCGGAGCCAGGGCGGTTGGCTACACCTTC. Translating it yields CASSAVSGARAVGYTF.

The CDR3 DNA follows: TGTGCCAGCAGCGTAGATGTAGCAACTAATGAAAAACTGTTTTTT. Translating it yields CASSVDVATNEKLFF. The chain uses TRBV9 and TRBJ1-4, with D unresolved. Germline-derived CDR1 and CDR2 are SGDLS and YYNGEE. CDR3 length: 15 residues. Between the trimmed V and J ends, which lost 0 bases and 0 bases, there was a span of 6 bases. Filled out from reference TRBV9 and TRBJ1-4, the complete variable domain reads DSGVTQTPKHLITATGQRVTLRCSPRSGDLSVYWYQQSLDQGLQFLIQYYNGEERAKGNILERFSAQQFPDLHSELNLSSLELGDSALYFCASSVDVATNEKLFFGSGTQLSVL.

This clonotype has a handful of counts. The CDR3 here is CAISGLAGITGELFF. CDR3 coding DNA: TGTGCCATCAGCGGACTAGCGGGGATCACCGGGGAGCTGTTTTTT. This sequence joins TRBV10-3 and TRBJ2-2; 12 nucleotides agree with TRBD2. The CDR3 length is 15 residues. CDR1 is ENHRY, CDR2 SYGVKD, per germline. The V segment lost 6 bases and the J segment 4 bases; nucleotides outside the gene matches: 3.